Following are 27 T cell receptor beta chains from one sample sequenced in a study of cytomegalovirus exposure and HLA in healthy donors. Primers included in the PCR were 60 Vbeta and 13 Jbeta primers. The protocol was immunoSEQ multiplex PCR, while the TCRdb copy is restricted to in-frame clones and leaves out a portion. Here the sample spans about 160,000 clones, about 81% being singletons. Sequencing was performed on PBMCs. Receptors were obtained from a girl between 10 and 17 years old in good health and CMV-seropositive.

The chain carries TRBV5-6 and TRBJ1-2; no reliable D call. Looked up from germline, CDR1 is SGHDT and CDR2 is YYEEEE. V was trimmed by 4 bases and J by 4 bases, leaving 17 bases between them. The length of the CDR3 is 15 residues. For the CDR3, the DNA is TGTGCCAGCAGCCAAACGCCCCCAGATACCTATGGCTACACCTTC. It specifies CASSQTPPDTYGYTF.

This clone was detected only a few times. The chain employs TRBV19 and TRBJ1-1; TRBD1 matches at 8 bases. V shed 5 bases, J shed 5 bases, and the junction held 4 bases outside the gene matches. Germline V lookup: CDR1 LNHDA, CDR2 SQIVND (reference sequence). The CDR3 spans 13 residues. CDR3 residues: CASSLTGETEAFF. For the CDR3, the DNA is TGTGCCAGTAGTTTGACAGGGGAGACTGAAGCTTTCTTT.

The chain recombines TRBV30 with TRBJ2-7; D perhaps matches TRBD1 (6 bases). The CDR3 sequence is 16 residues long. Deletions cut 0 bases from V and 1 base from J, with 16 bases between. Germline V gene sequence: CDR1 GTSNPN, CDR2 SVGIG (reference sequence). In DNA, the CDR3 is TGTGCCTGGAGTGTACCCCCGACAGGAGCTTCCTACGAGCAGTACTTC. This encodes CAWSVPPTGASYEQYF.

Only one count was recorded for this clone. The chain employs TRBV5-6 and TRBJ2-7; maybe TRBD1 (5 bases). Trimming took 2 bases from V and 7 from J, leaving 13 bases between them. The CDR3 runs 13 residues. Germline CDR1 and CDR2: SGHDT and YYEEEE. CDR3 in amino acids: CASSFLVRTEQYF. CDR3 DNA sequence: TGTGCCAGCAGCTTCCTTGTCCGGACAGAGCAGTACTTC.

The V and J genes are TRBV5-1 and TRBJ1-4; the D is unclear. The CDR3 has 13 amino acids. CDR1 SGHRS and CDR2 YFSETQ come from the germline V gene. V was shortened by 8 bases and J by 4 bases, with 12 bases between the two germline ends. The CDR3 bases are TGCGCCAGTTCCACAGATATTAATGAAAAACTGTTTTTT. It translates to CASSTDINEKLFF.

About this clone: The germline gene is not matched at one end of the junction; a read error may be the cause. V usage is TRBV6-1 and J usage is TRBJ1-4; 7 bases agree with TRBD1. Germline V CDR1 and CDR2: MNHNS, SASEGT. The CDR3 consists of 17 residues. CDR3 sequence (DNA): TGTGCCAGCAATGAACCGGGACAGCTTCGAGCTAATGAAAAACTGTTTTTT. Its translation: CASNEPGQLRANEKLFF.

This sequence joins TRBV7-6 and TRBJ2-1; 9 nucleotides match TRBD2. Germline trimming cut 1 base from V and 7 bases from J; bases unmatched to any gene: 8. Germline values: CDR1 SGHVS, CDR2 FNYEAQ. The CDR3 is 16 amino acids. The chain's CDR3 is CASSLVSGLARNEQFF. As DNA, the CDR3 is TGTGCCAGCAGCTTAGTTTCGGGACTAGCCCGTAATGAGCAGTTCTTC. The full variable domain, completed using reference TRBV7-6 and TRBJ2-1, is GAGVSQSPRYKVTKRGQDVALRCDPISGHVSLYWYRQALGQGPEFLTYFNYEAQQDKSGLPNDRFSAERPEGSISTLTIQRTEQRDSAMYRCASSLVSGLARNEQFFGPGTRLTVL.

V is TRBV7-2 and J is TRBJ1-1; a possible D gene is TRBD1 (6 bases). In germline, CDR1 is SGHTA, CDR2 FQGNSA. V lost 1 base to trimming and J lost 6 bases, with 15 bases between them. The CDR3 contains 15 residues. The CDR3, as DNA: TGTGCCAGCAGCTTAGACAGGGTGGGTTATTCTGAAGCTTTCTTT. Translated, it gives CASSLDRVGYSEAFF.

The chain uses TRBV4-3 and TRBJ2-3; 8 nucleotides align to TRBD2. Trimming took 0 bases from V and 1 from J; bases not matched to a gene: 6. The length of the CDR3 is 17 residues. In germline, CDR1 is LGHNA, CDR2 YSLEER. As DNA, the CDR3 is TGCGCCAGCAGCCAAGATGGGTGGCGGGGGGGCACAGATACGCAGTATTTT. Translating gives CASSQDGWRGGTDTQYF.

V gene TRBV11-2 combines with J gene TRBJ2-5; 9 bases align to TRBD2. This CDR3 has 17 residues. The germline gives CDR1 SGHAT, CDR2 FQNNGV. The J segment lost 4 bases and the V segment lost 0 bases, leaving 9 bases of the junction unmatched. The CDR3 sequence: CASSLDLNSGSGETQYF. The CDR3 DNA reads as TGTGCCAGCAGCTTAGATCTCAATAGCGGGAGCGGAGAGACCCAGTACTTC.

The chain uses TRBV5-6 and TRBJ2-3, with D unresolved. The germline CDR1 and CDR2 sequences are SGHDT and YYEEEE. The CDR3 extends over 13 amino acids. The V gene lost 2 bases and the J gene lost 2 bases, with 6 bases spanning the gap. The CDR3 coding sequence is TGTGCCAGCAGCTTAAAGCTCACAGATACGCAGTATTTT. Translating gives CASSLKLTDTQYF.

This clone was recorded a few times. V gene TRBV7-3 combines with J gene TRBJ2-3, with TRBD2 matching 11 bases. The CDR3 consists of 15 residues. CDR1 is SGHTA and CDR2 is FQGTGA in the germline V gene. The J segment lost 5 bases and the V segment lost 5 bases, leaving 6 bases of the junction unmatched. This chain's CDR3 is CASSLLAGEGDTQYF. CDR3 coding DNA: TGTGCCAGCAGCCTACTAGCGGGGGAAGGAGATACGCAGTATTTT.

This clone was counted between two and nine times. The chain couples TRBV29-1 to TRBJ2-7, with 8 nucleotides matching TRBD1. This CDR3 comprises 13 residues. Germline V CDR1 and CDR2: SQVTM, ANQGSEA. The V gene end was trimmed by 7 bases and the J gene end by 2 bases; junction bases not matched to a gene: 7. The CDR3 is CSARNRGTYEQYF. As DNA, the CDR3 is TGCAGCGCCAGAAACAGGGGGACCTACGAGCAGTACTTC.

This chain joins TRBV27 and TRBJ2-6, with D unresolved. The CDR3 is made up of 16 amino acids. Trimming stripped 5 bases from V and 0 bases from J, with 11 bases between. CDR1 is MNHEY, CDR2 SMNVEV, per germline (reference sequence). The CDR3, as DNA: TGTGCCAGCAGTCCCCGGGTAGGCTCTGGGGCCAACGTCCTGACTTTC. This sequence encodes CASSPRVGSGANVLTF.

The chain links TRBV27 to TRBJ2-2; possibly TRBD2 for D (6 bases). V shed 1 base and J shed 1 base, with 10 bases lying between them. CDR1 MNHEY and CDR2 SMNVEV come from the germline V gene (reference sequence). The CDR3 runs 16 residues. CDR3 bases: TGTGCCAGCAGTTTATTTCCCGGGGGGAACACCGGGGAGCTGTTTTTT. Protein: CASSLFPGGNTGELFF.

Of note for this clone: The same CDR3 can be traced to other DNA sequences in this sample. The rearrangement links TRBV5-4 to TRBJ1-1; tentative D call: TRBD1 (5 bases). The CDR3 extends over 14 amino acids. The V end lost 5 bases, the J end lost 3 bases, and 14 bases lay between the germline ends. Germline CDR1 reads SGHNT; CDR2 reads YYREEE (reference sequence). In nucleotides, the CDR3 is TGTGCCAGCAGAGCGGTCGCGGGGGACACTGAAGCTTTCTTT. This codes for CASRAVAGDTEAFF.

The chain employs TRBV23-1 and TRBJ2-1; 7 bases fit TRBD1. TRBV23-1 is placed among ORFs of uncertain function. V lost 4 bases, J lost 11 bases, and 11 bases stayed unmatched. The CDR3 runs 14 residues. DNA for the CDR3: TGCGCCAGCAGTCTTCGAAGGGGGCAGGGAAAGCAGTTCTTC. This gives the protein CASSLRRGQGKQFF.

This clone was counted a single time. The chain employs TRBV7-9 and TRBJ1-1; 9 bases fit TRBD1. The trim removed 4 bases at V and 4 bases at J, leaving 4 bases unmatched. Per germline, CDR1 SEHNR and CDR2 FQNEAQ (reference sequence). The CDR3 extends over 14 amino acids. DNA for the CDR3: TGTGCCAGCAGCTCAGACAGGGGGAGCACTGAAGCTTTCTTT. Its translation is CASSSDRGSTEAFF.

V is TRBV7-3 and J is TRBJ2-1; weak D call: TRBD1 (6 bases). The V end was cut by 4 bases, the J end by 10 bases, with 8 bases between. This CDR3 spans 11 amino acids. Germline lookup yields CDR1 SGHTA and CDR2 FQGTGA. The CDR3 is CASSSGQEQFF. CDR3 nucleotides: TGTGCCAGCAGCTCGGGACAAGAGCAGTTCTTC.

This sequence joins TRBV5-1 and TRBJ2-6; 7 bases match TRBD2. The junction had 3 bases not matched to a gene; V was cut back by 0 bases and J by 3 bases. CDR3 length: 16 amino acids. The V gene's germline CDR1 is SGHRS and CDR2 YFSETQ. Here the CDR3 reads CASSLVKRGGANVLTF. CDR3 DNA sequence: TGCGCCAGCAGCTTGGTAAAGCGGGGTGGGGCCAACGTCCTGACTTTC.

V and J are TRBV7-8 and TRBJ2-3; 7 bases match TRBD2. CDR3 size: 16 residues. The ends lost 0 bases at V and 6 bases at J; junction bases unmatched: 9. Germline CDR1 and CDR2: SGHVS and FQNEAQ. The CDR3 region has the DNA TGTGCCAGCAGCTTAGCCTTGAGACTAGCAACCGATACGCAGTATTTT. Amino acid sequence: CASSLALRLATDTQYF.

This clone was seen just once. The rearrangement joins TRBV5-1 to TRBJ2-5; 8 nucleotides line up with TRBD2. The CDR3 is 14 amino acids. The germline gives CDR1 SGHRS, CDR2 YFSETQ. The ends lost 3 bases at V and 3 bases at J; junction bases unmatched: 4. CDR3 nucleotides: TGCGCCAGCAGCTCCGGGGGGGCCGAAGAGACCCAGTACTTC. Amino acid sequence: CASSSGGAEETQYF.

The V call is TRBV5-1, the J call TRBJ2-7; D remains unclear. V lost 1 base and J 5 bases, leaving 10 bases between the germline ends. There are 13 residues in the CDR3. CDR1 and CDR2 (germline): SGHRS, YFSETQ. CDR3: CASSLNPLDEQYF. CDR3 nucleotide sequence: TGCGCCAGCAGCTTGAATCCCCTAGACGAGCAGTACTTC. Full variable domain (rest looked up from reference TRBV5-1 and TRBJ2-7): KAGVTQTPRYLIKTRGQQVTLSCSPISGHRSVSWYQQTPGQGLQFLFEYFSETQRNKGNFPGRFSGRQFSNSRSEMNVSTLELGDSALYLCASSLNPLDEQYFGPGTRLTVT.

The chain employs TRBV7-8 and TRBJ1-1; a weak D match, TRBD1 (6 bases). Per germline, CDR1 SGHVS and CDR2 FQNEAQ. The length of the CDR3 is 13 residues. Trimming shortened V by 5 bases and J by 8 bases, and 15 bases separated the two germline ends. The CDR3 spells CASSLGPTGEAFF. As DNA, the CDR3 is TGTGCCAGCAGCCTAGGACCGACAGGAGAAGCTTTCTTT.

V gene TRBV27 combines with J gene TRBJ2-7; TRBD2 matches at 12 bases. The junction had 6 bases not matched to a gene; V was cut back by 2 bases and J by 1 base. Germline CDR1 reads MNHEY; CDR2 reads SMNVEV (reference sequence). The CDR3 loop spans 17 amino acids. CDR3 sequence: CASSLLAGGPFSYEQYF. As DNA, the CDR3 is TGTGCCAGCAGTTTACTAGCGGGGGGGCCCTTTTCCTACGAGCAGTACTTC.

CDR3 loop: CASSLGPGKGSNTGELFF. CDR3 nucleotides: TGCGCCAGCAGCTTGGGTCCGGGTAAGGGGTCAAACACCGGGGAGCTGTTTTTT. The V and J genes are TRBV5-1 and TRBJ2-2, with a weak D call TRBD1 (5 bases). From germline, CDR1 is SGHRS and CDR2 YFSETQ. The CDR3 runs 18 residues. V lost 0 bases and J 2 bases, leaving 17 bases between the germline ends.

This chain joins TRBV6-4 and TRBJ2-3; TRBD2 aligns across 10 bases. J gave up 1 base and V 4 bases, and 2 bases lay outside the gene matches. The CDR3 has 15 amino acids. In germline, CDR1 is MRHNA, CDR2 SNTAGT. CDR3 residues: CASSAGTSGTDTQYF. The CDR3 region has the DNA TGTGCCAGCAGTGCCGGGACTAGCGGCACAGATACGCAGTATTTT.